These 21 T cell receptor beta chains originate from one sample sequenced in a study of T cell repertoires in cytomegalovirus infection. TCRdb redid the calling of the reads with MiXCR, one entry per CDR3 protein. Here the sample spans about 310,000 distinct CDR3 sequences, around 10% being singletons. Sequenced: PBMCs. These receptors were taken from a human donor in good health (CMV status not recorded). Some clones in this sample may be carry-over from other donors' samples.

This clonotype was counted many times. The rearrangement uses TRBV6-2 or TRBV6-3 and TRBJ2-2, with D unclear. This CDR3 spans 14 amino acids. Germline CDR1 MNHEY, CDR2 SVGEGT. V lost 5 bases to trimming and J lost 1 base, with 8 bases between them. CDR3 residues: CASSRWENTGELFF. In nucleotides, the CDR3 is TGTGCCAGCAGTAGGTGGGAGAACACCGGGGAGCTGTTTTTT.

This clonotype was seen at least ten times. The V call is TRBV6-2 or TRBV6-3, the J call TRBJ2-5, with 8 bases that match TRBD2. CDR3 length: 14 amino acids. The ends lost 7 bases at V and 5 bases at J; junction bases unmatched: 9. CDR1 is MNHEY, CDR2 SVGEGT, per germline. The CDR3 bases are TGTGCCAGCACTCGGGAGGGGTTCGGGGAGACCCAGTACTTC. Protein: CASTREGFGETQYF.

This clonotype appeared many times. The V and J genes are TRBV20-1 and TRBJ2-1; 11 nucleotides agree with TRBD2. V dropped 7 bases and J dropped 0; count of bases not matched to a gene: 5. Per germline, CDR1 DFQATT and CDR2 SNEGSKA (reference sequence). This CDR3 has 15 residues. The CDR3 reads CSGGLAGVSYNEQFF. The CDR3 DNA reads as TGCAGTGGCGGACTAGCGGGTGTCTCCTACAATGAGCAGTTCTTC.

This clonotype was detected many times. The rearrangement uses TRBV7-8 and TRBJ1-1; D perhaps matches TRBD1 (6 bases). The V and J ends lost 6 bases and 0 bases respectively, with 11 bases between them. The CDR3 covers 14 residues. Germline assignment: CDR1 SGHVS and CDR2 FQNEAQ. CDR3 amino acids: CASRSGHLNTEAFF. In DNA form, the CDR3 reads TGTGCCAGCAGATCGGGACACCTGAACACTGAAGCTTTCTTT.

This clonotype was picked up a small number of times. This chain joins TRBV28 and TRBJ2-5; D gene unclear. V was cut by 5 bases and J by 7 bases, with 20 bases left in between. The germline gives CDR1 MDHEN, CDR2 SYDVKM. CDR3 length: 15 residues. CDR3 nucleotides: TGTGCCAGCAGTGAGGCATCTAGGGTGTGGATGACCCAGTACTTC. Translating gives CASSEASRVWMTQYF.

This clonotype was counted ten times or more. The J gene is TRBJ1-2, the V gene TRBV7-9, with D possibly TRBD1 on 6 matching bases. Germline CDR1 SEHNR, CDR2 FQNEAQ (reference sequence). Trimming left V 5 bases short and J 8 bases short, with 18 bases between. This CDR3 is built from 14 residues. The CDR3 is CASSPNEGGVGYTF. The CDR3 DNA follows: TGTGCCAGCAGCCCCAATGAGGGGGGGGTAGGCTACACCTTC.

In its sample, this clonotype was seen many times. The CDR3 DNA is TGCAGCGGCCGGGACCTCTCCTACGAGCAGTACTTC. This codes for CSGRDLSYEQYF. The gene calls are TRBV29-1 and TRBJ2-7; D possibly uses TRBD1 or TRBD2 (5 bases each). Trimming left V 7 bases short and J 0 bases short, with 10 bases between. The CDR3 covers 12 residues. CDR1 is SQVTM and CDR2 is ANQGSEA in the germline V gene.

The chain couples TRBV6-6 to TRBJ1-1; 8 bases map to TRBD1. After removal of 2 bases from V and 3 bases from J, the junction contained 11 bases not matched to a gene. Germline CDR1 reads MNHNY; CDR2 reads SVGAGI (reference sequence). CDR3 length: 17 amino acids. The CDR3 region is CASSYLVQGATDTEAFF. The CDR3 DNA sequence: TGTGCCAGCAGTTACCTCGTCCAGGGGGCGACGGACACTGAAGCTTTCTTT.

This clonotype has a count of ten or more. Here the CDR3 reads CASSLGRDRGETQYF. The CDR3 DNA is TGTGCCAGCAGCTTAGGGCGGGACAGGGGAGAGACCCAGTACTTC. The chain has TRBV7-9 and TRBJ2-5, with 10 nucleotides matching TRBD1. The CDR3 extends over 15 amino acids. Germline V gene sequence: CDR1 SEHNR, CDR2 FQNEAQ (reference sequence). The V and J ends lost 1 base and 4 bases, in that order; junction bases with no gene match: 3.

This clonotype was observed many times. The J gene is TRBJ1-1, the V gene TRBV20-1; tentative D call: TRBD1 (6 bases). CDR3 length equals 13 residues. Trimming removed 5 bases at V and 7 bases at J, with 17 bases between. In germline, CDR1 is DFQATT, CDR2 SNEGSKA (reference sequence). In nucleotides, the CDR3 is TGCAGTGCTTCCGATCACAGGGAGGGTGAAGCTTTCTTT. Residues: CSASDHREGEAFF.

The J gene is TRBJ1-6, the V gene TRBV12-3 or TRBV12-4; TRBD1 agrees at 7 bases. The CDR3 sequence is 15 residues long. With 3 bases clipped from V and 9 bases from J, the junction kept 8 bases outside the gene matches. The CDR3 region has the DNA TGTGCCAGCAGTTTGGGGGGGACAGTGGGTTCACCCCTCCACTTT. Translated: CASSLGGTVGSPLHF.

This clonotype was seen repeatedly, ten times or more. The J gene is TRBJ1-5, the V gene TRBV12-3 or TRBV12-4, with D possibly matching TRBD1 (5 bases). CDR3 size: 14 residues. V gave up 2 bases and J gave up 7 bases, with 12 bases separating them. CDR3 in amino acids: CASSLIRGGQPQHF. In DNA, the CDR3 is TGTGCCAGCAGTTTAATTCGGGGGGGACAGCCCCAGCATTTT.

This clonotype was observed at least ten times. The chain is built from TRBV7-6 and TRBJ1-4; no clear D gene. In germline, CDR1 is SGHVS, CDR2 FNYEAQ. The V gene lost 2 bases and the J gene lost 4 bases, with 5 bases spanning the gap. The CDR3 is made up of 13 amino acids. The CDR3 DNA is TGTGCCAGCAGCTTAAATGTTAATGAAAAACTGTTTTTT. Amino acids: CASSLNVNEKLFF.

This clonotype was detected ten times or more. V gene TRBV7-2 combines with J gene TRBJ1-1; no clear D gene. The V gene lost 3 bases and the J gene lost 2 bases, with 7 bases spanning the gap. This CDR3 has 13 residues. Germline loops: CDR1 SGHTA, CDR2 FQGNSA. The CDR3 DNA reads TGTGCCAGCAGCTTCCCAGGAAACACTGAAGCTTTCTTT. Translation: CASSFPGNTEAFF.

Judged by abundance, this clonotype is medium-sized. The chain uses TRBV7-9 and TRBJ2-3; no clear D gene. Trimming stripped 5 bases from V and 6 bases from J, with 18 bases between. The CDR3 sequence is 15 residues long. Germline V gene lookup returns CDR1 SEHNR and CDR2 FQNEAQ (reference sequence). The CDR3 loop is CASSPRVSVGDTQYF. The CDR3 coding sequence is TGTGCCAGCAGCCCCAGAGTTTCGGTTGGCGATACGCAGTATTTT. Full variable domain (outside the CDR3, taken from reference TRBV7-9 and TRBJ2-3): DTGVSQNPRHKITKRGQNVTFRCDPISEHNRLYWYRQTLGQGPEFLTYFQNEAQLEKSRLLSDRFSAERPKGSFSTLEIQRTEQGDSAMYLCASSPRVSVGDTQYFGPGTRLTVL.

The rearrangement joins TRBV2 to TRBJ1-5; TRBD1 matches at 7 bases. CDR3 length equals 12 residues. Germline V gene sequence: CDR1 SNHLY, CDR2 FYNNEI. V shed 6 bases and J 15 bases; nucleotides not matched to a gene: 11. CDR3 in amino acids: CASSPTGEQPHF. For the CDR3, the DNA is TGTGCCAGCAGCCCCACAGGGGAGCAGCCGCATTTT.

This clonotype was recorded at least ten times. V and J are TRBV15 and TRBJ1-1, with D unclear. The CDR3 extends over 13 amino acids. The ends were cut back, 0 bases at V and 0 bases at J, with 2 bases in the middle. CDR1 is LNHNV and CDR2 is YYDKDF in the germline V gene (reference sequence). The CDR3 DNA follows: TGTGCCACCAGCAGAGATATGAACACTGAAGCTTTCTTT. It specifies CATSRDMNTEAFF.

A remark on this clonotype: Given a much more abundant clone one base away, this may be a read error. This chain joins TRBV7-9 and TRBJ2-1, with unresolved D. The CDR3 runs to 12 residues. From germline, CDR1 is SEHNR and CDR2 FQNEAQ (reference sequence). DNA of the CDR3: TGTGCCTGCAGCTTTTACAGAAATGAGCAGTTCTTC. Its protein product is CACSFYRNEQFF.

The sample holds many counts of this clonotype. The CDR3 DNA follows: TGTGCCAGCAGTTCCCCCCCCGGGACAGGGCCGGACACTGAAGCTTTCTTT. It yields the protein CASSSPPGTGPDTEAFF. The chain carries TRBV28 and TRBJ1-1; 9 bases are a match to TRBD1. The CDR3 consists of 17 residues. With V trimmed by 4 bases and J by 3 bases, 12 bases remained unmatched. Per the germline V gene, CDR1 is MDHEN and CDR2 is SYDVKM.

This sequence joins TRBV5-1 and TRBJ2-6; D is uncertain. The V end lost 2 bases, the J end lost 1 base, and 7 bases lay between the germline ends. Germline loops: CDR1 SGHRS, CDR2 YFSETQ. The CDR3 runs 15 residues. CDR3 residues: CASSFWGSGANVLTF. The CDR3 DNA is TGCGCCAGCAGCTTCTGGGGTTCTGGGGCCAACGTCCTGACTTTC.

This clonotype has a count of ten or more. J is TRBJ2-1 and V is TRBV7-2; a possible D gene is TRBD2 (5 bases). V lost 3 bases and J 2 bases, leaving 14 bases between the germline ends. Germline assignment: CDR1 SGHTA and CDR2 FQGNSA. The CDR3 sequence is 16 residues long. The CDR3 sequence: CASSLPRGETYNEQFF. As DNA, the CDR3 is TGTGCCAGCAGCTTGCCCCGGGGAGAAACCTACAATGAGCAGTTCTTC.